These 18 T cell receptor beta chains were sequenced from one sample in a study of OX40 agonist ivuxolimab in advanced cancers. Produced via immunoSEQ multiplex PCR; TCRdb's table is partial and in-frame only. The sample lists some 99,000 clones; around 85% were seen once. The sequences come from CD4+ or CD8+ T cells sorted from blood, collected in a trial of the OX40 agonist ivuxolimab. These receptors were taken from an adult with an advanced solid tumor such as melanoma, head and neck, liver or kidney cancer.

The chain's CDR3 is CASSYSSGEYNEQFF. The CDR3 region has the DNA TGTGCCAGCAGTTACTCAAGCGGGGAATACAATGAGCAGTTCTTC. The chain couples TRBV6-5 to TRBJ2-1; 7 bases map to TRBD2. The CDR3 is made up of 15 amino acids. With 0 bases clipped from V and 4 bases from J, the junction kept 3 bases outside the gene matches. Germline values: CDR1 MNHEY, CDR2 SVGAGI.

This rearrangement joins TRBV10-3 to TRBJ2-7, with 9 bases that match TRBD1. Germline-derived CDR1 and CDR2 are ENHRY and SYGVKD. The CDR3 runs to 13 residues. V gave up 1 base and J gave up 6 bases; unmatched junction bases: 1. This CDR3 is CAISELTGGEQYF. The CDR3 coding sequence is TGTGCCATCAGTGAGTTGACAGGGGGCGAGCAGTACTTC.

The chain employs TRBV6-6 and TRBJ1-2; D is unresolved. V gave up 1 base and J gave up 6 bases, with 9 bases separating them. Germline V gene data show CDR1 as MNHNY and CDR2 as SVGAGI (reference sequence). The CDR3 length is 13 residues. CDR3 in DNA: TGTGCCAGCAGTTACTATCAGAGACATGGCTACACCTTC. Residues: CASSYYQRHGYTF.

The genes are TRBV14 and TRBJ2-7, with 8 bases lining up with TRBD1. V was clipped by 0 bases and J by 0 bases; unmatched bases: 1. Germline lookup yields CDR1 SGHDN and CDR2 FVKESK. The CDR3 runs to 15 residues. This chain's CDR3 is CASSQETGGSYEQYF. Here the CDR3 DNA reads TGTGCCAGCAGCCAAGAAACAGGGGGCTCCTACGAGCAGTACTTC.

In DNA form, the CDR3 reads TGTGCCAGCAGCTTCCTAGGGGGCACTGAAGCTTTCTTT. It is translated as CASSFLGGTEAFF. The rearrangement links TRBV5-8 to TRBJ1-1, with D tentatively TRBD1 (6 bases). The CDR3 spans 13 residues. The V and J ends lost 2 bases and 4 bases respectively, with 9 bases between them. Per germline, CDR1 SGHTS and CDR2 YDEGEE.

The chain is built from TRBV5-1 and TRBJ1-3; the D gene is possibly TRBD1 (5 bases). The CDR3 covers 14 residues. V lost 3 bases and J 3 bases, leaving 10 bases between the germline ends. Germline V gives CDR1 SGHRS, CDR2 YFSETQ. CDR3 DNA: TGCGCCAGCAGCTCCGGGACGGATGGAAACACCATATATTTT. Its translation: CASSSGTDGNTIYF. The full variable domain, with the rest looked up from reference TRBV5-1 and TRBJ1-3, is KAGVTQTPRYLIKTRGQQVTLSCSPISGHRSVSWYQQTPGQGLQFLFEYFSETQRNKGNFPGRFSGRQFSNSRSEMNVSTLELGDSALYLCASSSGTDGNTIYFGEGSWLTVV.

About this clone itself: Other DNA sequences of this sample code for an identical CDR3. V gene TRBV5-5 combines with J gene TRBJ1-1; possibly TRBD1 for D (5 bases). The CDR3 sequence is 14 residues long. Germline V lookup: CDR1 SGHKS, CDR2 YYEKEE (reference sequence). V lost 3 bases and J 1 base, leaving 10 bases between the germline ends. For the CDR3, the DNA is TGTGCCAGCAGCTCCGGGACGGGGAACACTGAAGCTTTCTTT. Its protein is CASSSGTGNTEAFF.

The chain links TRBV28 to TRBJ2-1; 10 nucleotides line up with TRBD1. Germline values: CDR1 MDHEN, CDR2 SYDVKM. The V segment lost 2 bases and the J segment 15 bases; nucleotides outside the gene matches: 7. CDR3 size: 13 residues. This chain's CDR3 is CASSLTGTGVVFF. DNA of the CDR3: TGTGCCAGCAGTTTAACGGGGACAGGGGTCGTGTTCTTC.

This chain connects TRBV18 to TRBJ1-5, with 10 bases identical to TRBD1. This CDR3 has 13 residues. The trim removed 8 bases at V and 5 bases at J, leaving 3 bases unmatched. Germline lookup yields CDR1 KGHSH and CDR2 LQKENI. CDR3 amino acids: CASTGQGDQPQHF. Written as DNA, the CDR3 is TGTGCCAGCACCGGACAGGGGGATCAGCCCCAGCATTTT.

A few counts support this clone. This rearrangement joins TRBV27 to TRBJ2-6; D may be TRBD1 or TRBD2 (5 bases each). The CDR3 is 15 residues long. Germline V gives CDR1 MNHEY, CDR2 SMNVEV (reference sequence). The ends were cut back, 6 bases at V and 4 bases at J, with 13 bases in the middle. The chain's CDR3 is CASRRQGAGANVLTF. DNA for the CDR3: TGTGCCAGCAGAAGGCAGGGAGCCGGGGCCAACGTCCTGACTTTC.

The chain joins TRBV27 to TRBJ2-5, with D perhaps TRBD1 (5 bases). This CDR3 is built from 17 residues. V was cut by 5 bases and J by 0 bases, with 19 bases left in between. Germline CDR1 and CDR2: MNHEY and SMNVEV (reference sequence). This chain's CDR3 is CASSHQGASRYQETQYF. The CDR3 bases are TGTGCCAGCAGTCATCAGGGCGCTTCGAGGTACCAAGAGACCCAGTACTTC.

The rearrangement joins TRBV6-5 to TRBJ1-1, with D possibly matching TRBD1 (6 bases). The germline gives CDR1 MNHEY, CDR2 SVGAGI. V lost 4 bases and J lost 5, with 14 bases in between. The CDR3 runs to 14 residues. CDR3 residues: CASSSGRGVTEAFF. As DNA, the CDR3 is TGTGCCAGCAGTTCAGGGAGGGGGGTTACTGAAGCTTTCTTT.

The chain has TRBV2 and TRBJ1-6; possible D gene TRBD1, 5 bases. The CDR3 length is 13 residues. V lost 11 bases and J 9 bases, leaving 17 bases between the germline ends. The V gene's germline CDR1 is SNHLY and CDR2 FYNNEI. CDR3 loop: CAGITGLGSPLHF. CDR3 in DNA: TGTGCCGGGATAACAGGTCTGGGTTCACCCCTCCACTTT. The whole variable domain, filled in from reference TRBV2 and TRBJ1-6, reads EPEVTQTPSHQVTQMGQEVILRCVPISNHLYFYWYRQILGQKVEFLVSFYNNEISEKSEIFDDQFSVERPDGSNFTLKIRSTKLEDSAMYFCAGITGLGSPLHFGNGTRLTVT.

V usage is TRBV18 and J usage is TRBJ2-7; D gene unclear. V shed 3 bases and J shed 2 bases, with 11 bases lying between them. The CDR3 runs 14 residues. Germline V lookup: CDR1 KGHSH, CDR2 LQKENI. DNA of the CDR3: TGTGCCAGCTCACCCTCTTCGGCCACCTACGAGCAGTACTTC. This sequence encodes CASSPSSATYEQYF.

The chain employs TRBV5-8 and TRBJ1-1, with a tentative D call TRBD1 (5 bases). CDR1 is SGHTS and CDR2 is YDEGEE in the germline V gene. The CDR3 extends over 14 amino acids. V was clipped by 6 bases and J by 4 bases, with 16 bases between them. The CDR3 coding sequence is TGTGCCAGCATCCTATTCACAGGAGTCACTGAAGCTTTCTTT. This codes for CASILFTGVTEAFF. The complete variable domain, with remaining parts taken from reference TRBV5-8 and TRBJ1-1, reads EAGVTQSPTHLIKTRGQQATLRCSPISGHTSVYWYQQALGLGLQFLLWYDEGEERNRGNFPPRFSGRQFPNYSSELNVNALELEDSALYLCASILFTGVTEAFFGQGTRLTVV.

The chain carries TRBV18 and TRBJ2-7; D unresolved. CDR3 length: 15 amino acids. Trimming removed 2 bases at V and 5 bases at J, with 16 bases between. Germline-derived CDR1 and CDR2 are KGHSH and LQKENI. CDR3 bases: TGTGCCAGCTCACCAGTGCCTCCAGCTATGAACGAGCAGTACTTC. Its protein is CASSPVPPAMNEQYF. Drawing the rest from reference TRBV18 and TRBJ2-7, the complete variable domain is NAGVMQNPRHLVRRRGQEARLRCSPMKGHSHVYWYRQLPEEGLKFMVYLQKENIIDESGMPKERFSAEFPKEGPSILRIQQVVRGDSAAYFCASSPVPPAMNEQYFGPGTRLTVT.

The CDR3 is CASRPTGNTEAFF. Here the CDR3 DNA reads TGTGCCAGCAGGCCGACAGGGAACACTGAAGCTTTCTTT. The chain recombines TRBV6-5 with TRBJ1-1, with D tentatively TRBD1 (6 bases). Trimming stripped 6 bases from V and 1 base from J, with 9 bases between. The CDR3 has 13 amino acids. Germline loops: CDR1 MNHEY, CDR2 SVGAGI.

The chain links TRBV7-2 to TRBJ1-2; D not resolved. This CDR3 is 11 amino acids long. The V gene lost 5 bases and the J gene lost 8 bases, with 9 bases spanning the gap. Germline CDR1 SGHTA, CDR2 FQGNSA. For the CDR3, the DNA is TGTGCCAGCAGCGTCCTCCGGGGCTACACCTTC. This gives the protein CASSVLRGYTF.